These 9 T cell receptor beta chains originate from one sample sequenced in a study of identical twins. TCRdb reprocessed the 5' RACE reads via MiXCR and lists one record per CDR3 protein. Of about 730,000 distinct CDR3 sequences in the sample, over 20% are singletons; the top ten hold 4% to 4.5%. This sample was shared with a second study, whose subject was T cells expressing NK-cell markers.

Input material: PBMCs. The receptors were gathered from a woman under 30 in good health.

Ten or more counts support this clonotype. The chain links TRBV12-3 or TRBV12-4 to TRBJ1-1; no firm D call. The CDR3 has 11 residues. Trimming removed 1 base from V and 6 bases from J, with 3 bases in between. The CDR3 DNA sequence: TGTGCCAGCAGTTTAGGGGCTGAAGCTTTCTTT. Translating it yields CASSLGAEAFF.

This clonotype was seen more than once but under ten times. The rearrangement joins TRBV27 to TRBJ1-5; D perhaps matches TRBD1 (6 bases). This CDR3 comprises 13 residues. V was shortened by 5 bases and J by 7 bases, with 12 bases between the two germline ends. Germline values: CDR1 MNHEY, CDR2 SMNVEV (reference sequence). CDR3 amino acids: CASSTQGLQPQHF. As DNA, the CDR3 is TGTGCCAGCAGTACACAGGGACTGCAGCCCCAGCATTTT.

The chain combines TRBV10-3 with TRBJ2-2; D is perhaps TRBD2 (6 bases). Germline loops: CDR1 ENHRY, CDR2 SYGVKD. With 2 bases removed from V and 0 bases from J, the gap between germline ends came to 10 bases. The CDR3 length is 16 residues. The CDR3 DNA reads as TGTGCCATCAGTGAGCGGGCGGGATCGAACACCGGGGAGCTGTTTTTT. This gives the protein CAISERAGSNTGELFF.

In its sample, this clonotype was seen a few times. The genes are TRBV7-9 and TRBJ2-5; TRBD2 agrees at 7 bases. This CDR3 has 15 residues. CDR1 and CDR2 from the germline V gene are SEHNR and FQNEAQ (reference sequence). Trimming at V came to 6 bases and at J to 2 bases, leaving 9 bases not matched to a gene. The CDR3 region is CASSGGGGGQETQYF. CDR3 DNA sequence: TGTGCCAGCAGTGGTGGCGGGGGAGGTCAAGAGACCCAGTACTTC.

This clonotype has more than one count but fewer than ten. The chain combines TRBV6-2 or TRBV6-3 with TRBJ2-4, with TRBD1 identical over 8 bases. With 2 bases clipped from V and 0 bases from J, the junction kept 6 bases outside the gene matches. CDR3 size: 17 residues. Germline V CDR1 and CDR2: MNHEY, SVGEGT. The DNA for the CDR3 is TGTGCCAGCAGTTACGAAGGACAGGGAGTAGCCAAAAACATTCAGTACTTC. This codes for CASSYEGQGVAKNIQYF.

The V gene is TRBV5-1, the J gene TRBJ2-3; D not certain. Between the trimmed V and J ends, which lost 7 bases and 0 bases, there was a span of 12 bases. CDR1 and CDR2 from the germline V gene are SGHRS and YFSETQ. The CDR3 is made up of 14 amino acids. The CDR3: CASQLGPSTDTQYF. CDR3 DNA: TGCGCCAGCCAATTGGGCCCTAGCACAGATACGCAGTATTTT.

This clonotype was seen a few times. The rearrangement uses TRBV12-3 or TRBV12-4 and TRBJ2-1; the D is unclear. The ends were cut back, 4 bases at V and 7 bases at J, with 8 bases in the middle. The CDR3 is made up of 12 amino acids. DNA for the CDR3: TGTGCCAGCAGTTCCGAAAGAAATGAGCAGTTCTTC. It encodes CASSSERNEQFF.

This clonotype showed up just a few times. The chain has TRBV9 and TRBJ2-3; D unclear. Germline V gene lookup returns CDR1 SGDLS and CDR2 YYNGEE. The CDR3 spans 13 residues. The V end was cut by 0 bases, the J end by 3 bases, with 5 bases between. CDR3: CASSVGETDTQYF. CDR3 in DNA: TGTGCCAGCAGCGTAGGAGAAACAGATACGCAGTATTTT.

This clonotype has a handful of counts. In DNA, the CDR3 is TGTGCCAGCAGTGAATCAAGTGTCGAGCAGTACTTC. Residues: CASSESSVEQYF. The chain couples TRBV7-2 to TRBJ2-7; D not resolved. Trimming pared 6 bases from V and 6 bases from J, leaving 12 bases between. CDR1 and CDR2 from the germline V gene are SGHTA and FQGNSA. CDR3 length: 12 amino acids.